This TCR beta chain originates from a study of identical twins. This clonotype showed up many times. Its antigen is not identified. MiXCR, run by TCRdb on the 5' RACE reads, gives a single entry per CDR3 protein. Among around 290,000 distinct CDR3 sequences listed, roughly 9.8% were seen once. Study outcomes and limitations: Models predicted less out-of-frame TCR alpha sharing in monozygotic twins than was found.

The same specimen was also included in a second study, on yellow fever vaccine responses in identical twins. From that paper: Reports say the vaccine T cell response in twins looked partly convergent and partly personalized.

Sequencing was done on a sample of CD8+ T cells sorted from blood. The clonotype originates from a woman between 18 and 29 years old in good health.

The CDR3 loop is CSARDGRSWVTEAFF. In DNA form, the CDR3 reads TGCAGTGCTAGAGATGGAAGATCCTGGGTCACTGAAGCTTTCTTT. V usage is TRBV20-1 and J usage is TRBJ1-1, with D uncertain. The V gene lost 0 bases and the J gene lost 4 bases, with 15 bases spanning the gap. Germline CDR1 is DFQATT and CDR2 is SNEGSKA (reference sequence). The CDR3 has 15 residues.